The sequence of this TCR beta chain was determined in a study of T cells in Graves' hyperthyroidism and ophthalmopathy (dated by TCRdb to the late 2010s). Regarding the research as a whole: Peripheral blood was sampled at the time of initial diagnosis, prior to any treatment. To identify distinguishing TCR V-J signatures, a discovery cohort of about 95 patients was used, comprising 43 with Graves' ophthalmopathy and roughly 60 with stable Graves' hyperthyroidism. Whether ophthalmopathy could be predicted prospectively was tested in an independent validation cohort made up of about 20 hyperthyroidism patients plus 17 patients who later progressed to ophthalmopathy. The roughly 100 discovery patients were randomly divided into training and test sets at a 7:3 ratio. In addition, the study compared T-cell repertoires in thyroid tissue and in blood from roughly six Graves' hyperthyroidism patients. After sampling, hyperthyroidism patients received methimazole starting at 30 mg daily, and ophthalmopathy patients received high-dose intravenous methylprednisolone. The paper reports TCR Vbeta CDR3 sequencing of some 140 peripheral blood samples: 43 ophthalmopathy, about 75 hyperthyroidism and about 17 progressor patients. The paper's findings and limits, for the study overall: No statistical method was used to fix the sample size in advance, and group allocation was not hidden from the investigators. Ophthalmopathy was separated from stable hyperthyroidism by a 13 V-J signature model, with around 90% sensitivity and around 81% specificity obtained in cross-validation and 80%/75% obtained in testing. In validation, the model predicted progression to ophthalmopathy with approximately 70% sensitivity and roughly 75% specificity, a median of roughly seven months before onset. Most expanded thyroid clonotypes (frequency above 0.001) were also detected in blood, suggesting blood repertoires may reflect thyroid immune responses.

Ophthalmopathy patients had moderately to severely active disease, Clinical Activity Score of at least 3, NOSPECS grade of at least 4, and duration under 3 months. Exclusion was applied to patients with uncontrolled infections, other autoimmune diseases, pregnancy or lactation. Diagnoses relied on clinical symptoms, serum thyroxine and TRAb, thyroid ultrasound and orbital computed tomography. Ficoll-Paque density gradient centrifugation was used to isolate PBMCs from about 9.4 ml of fresh peripheral blood. Total RNA was extracted using Trizol reagent, and RNA quality was assessed on an Agilent 2100 Bioanalyzer. V is pared back by 2 bases and J by 4 bases, with 5 bases lying between the germline termini. The CDR3 numbers 12 residues from cysteine through phenylalanine. Only CDR3 DNA is held: 36 bases, read in frame from base 1. Sequences SGHTA (CDR1) and FQGNSA (CDR2) are obtained from the germline V gene.

This clonotype appeared many times. Its target antigen remains unknown. Base qualities are not at hand, and no much larger clone is one base apart. TCR beta CDR3 regions were amplified from RNA transcripts. For the first round of RT-PCR on the TCR CDR3, the HTBI primer set was used together with the Qiagen OneStep RT-PCR kit. Libraries were constructed in a second round of multiplex PCR, after which size selection and purification were performed. Sequencing of the libraries was done on an Illumina HiSeq2000 using paired-end 100 bp reads. Per the source publication's procedure: Raw data were processed with SOAPnuke, discarding reads with adapters, uncalled bases, mean Phred below 15, or no exact constant-primer or identifier match. High-quality paired reads were merged with COPE v1.2.5, and unique nucleotide sequences were defined as clonotypes. Clonotypes were aligned to IMGT TRBV, TRBD and TRBJ reference segments using MiTCR v1.1. The analysis included only V-J combinations with a frequency above 0.0001, which together covered 99% to 99.2% of the repertoires. The TCS score was defined as F50 (clonal expansion) divided by E x V (chaos), with BLOSUM62-based TCRdist calculated between CDR3 peptides within each V-J. Welch's t-statistics and random forest reduced roughly 540 V-J features to 10 to 15, which were used in a naive Bayes classifier (R e1071). TCRdb itself trimmed the public reads at Q25 with fastp, ran MiXCR and retained productive beta chains. A single entry per CDR3 protein holds the most common genes and DNA from its merged rows. These V and J calls are TCRdb output, not the study's own analysis. The sample table records approximately 520,000 distinct CDR3 sequences; about 24% of these occur just once. The top ten hold around 10% of the sample.

The chain links TRBV7-2 with TRBJ2-5; the D segment cannot be called with confidence. Sequencing was performed on blood. The clonotype was recovered from a woman aged 25-40 years with Graves' ophthalmopathy. The sequenced DNA is TGTGCCAGCAGCTTACAGCTAGAGACCCAGTACTTC. Protein translation: CASSLQLETQYF. The CDR3, completed at both ends by the reference TRBV7-2 and TRBJ2-5 genes, gives the full variable domain GAGVSQSPSNKVTEKGKDVELRCDPISGHTALYWYRQSLGQGLEFLIYFQGNSAPDKSGLPSDRFSAERTGGSVSTLTIQRTQQEDSAVYLCASSLQLETQYFGPGTRLLVL.